This T cell receptor (beta chain) was obtained from a study of early T cells in non-severe SARS-CoV-2 infection (TCRdb year 2021). Study-level background: Bulk RNA from unsorted whole blood was used for TCR sequencing, so alpha and beta chains could not be paired.

General study outcomes and caveats: Matching against VDJdb was skewed toward anti-spike CD8 responses, likely underestimated virus-specific expansions, and missed private and CD4 specificities.

Libraries were built with 5' RACE. Sequencing used a NextSeq 500. The TCR library protocol attached unique molecular identifiers to individual cDNA molecules to correct for sequencing error and PCR bias. TCR alpha and beta chains were both sequenced, and the abundances of alpha and beta sequences in each sample were closely correlated with each other. For the original study's pipeline: Decombinator V4 was used to annotate TCR sequences for V gene, J gene and CDR3. TCRs were defined as expanded if a significant change between any two time points was detected under a Poisson model with p below 0.0001. TCR abundances were normalised to the total number of TCRs sequenced per sample and expressed as counts per million. MAIT TCRs were defined by TRAV1-2 paired with TRAJ12, TRAJ20 or TRAJ33, and iNKT TCRs by TRAV10 paired with TRAJ18. A search of VDJdb, accessed on 1 November 2021, was run for TCRs annotated to CMV, EBV and SARS-CoV-2, with TCRs annotated for multiple antigens excluded. Using fastp trimming at Q25 and MiXCR clonotype assembly, TCRdb reanalyzed the public sequencing data and kept in-frame beta chains. For every CDR3 protein sequence, its rows merge into one entry that carries the most common genes and DNA. The V and J calls were determined by TCRdb, not by the authors. Counted in this sample were just under 65,000 distinct CDR3 sequences; more than 5.5% of them appeared once. The ten largest clones add up to 3.4% of the sample.

This clonotype has just a few counts. This clone's antigen is unknown. No base quality values were provided; no much bigger clone lies one nucleotide off. Inclusive of the bounding cysteine and phenylalanine, the CDR3 is 12 residues long. Only the CDR3 DNA stays, 36 bases, in frame from base 1. Based on the germline V gene (reference sequence), the CDR1 and CDR2 sequences are LNHDA and SQIVND. V was cut back by 4 bases and J by 3 bases, leaving a gap of 4 bases between them. This was a case-control study nested in a cohort of healthcare workers in London, UK, who had nasopharyngeal swab PCR tests and blood samples taken every week. Healthcare workers were recruited between 23 and 31 March 2020, during the week of the UK lockdown, and were followed weekly for up to about 15 weeks.

The rearrangement joined TRBV19 to TRBJ1-5; a confident D gene designation cannot be given. The sample was whole blood, taken at baseline. This clonotype was obtained from an adult who was a healthcare worker with PCR-confirmed SARS-CoV-2 infection or an uninfected control (not recorded which). The CDR3 in this case is CASSSFNQPQHF. At the DNA level, the sequence is TGTGCCAGTAGTAGTTTCAATCAGCCCCAGCATTTT.